In this sample, the clone carrying this T cell receptor (beta chain) turned up many times. This entry comes from a study of beta chain features in type 1 diabetes. Germline CDR1 is SGHNT and CDR2 is YYREEE (reference sequence). The CDR3 is 17 amino acids. Trimming shortened V by 3 bases and J by 3 bases, and 21 bases separated the two germline ends. Expressed TCRB transcripts were sequenced, since all the RNA that had been isolated was reverse transcribed. Data came from immunoSEQ multiplex PCR; TCRdb stores just in-frame clones and leaves some out. The sample shows about 160,000 clones, approximately 9% of them seen only once.

The genes are TRBV5-4 and TRBJ1-1, with a tentative D call TRBD1 (6 bases). The clonotype was recovered from a woman between 18 and 29 years old in good health. The sequenced sample was central memory CD4+ T cells from blood. This CDR3 reads CASSSGTQGIVDTEAFF. Here the CDR3 DNA reads TGTGCCAGCAGCTCTGGAACGCAGGGGATAGTGGACACTGAAGCTTTCTTT.